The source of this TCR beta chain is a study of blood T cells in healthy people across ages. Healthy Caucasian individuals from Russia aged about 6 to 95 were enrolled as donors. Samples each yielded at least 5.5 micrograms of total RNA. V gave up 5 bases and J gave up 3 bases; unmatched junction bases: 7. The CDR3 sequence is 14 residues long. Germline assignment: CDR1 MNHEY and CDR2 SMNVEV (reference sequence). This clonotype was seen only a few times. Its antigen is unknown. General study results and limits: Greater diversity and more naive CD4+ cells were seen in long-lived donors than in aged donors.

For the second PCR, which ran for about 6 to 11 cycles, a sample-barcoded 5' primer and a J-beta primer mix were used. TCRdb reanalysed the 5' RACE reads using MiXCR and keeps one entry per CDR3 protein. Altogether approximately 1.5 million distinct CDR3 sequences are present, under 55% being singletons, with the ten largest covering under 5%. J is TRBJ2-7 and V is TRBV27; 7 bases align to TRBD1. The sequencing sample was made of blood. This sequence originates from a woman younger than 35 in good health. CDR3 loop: CASSPLTGNYEQYF. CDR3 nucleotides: TGTGCCAGCAGTCCACTGACAGGGAACTACGAGCAGTACTTC.